This T cell receptor (beta chain) emerged from a study of T cells in tuberculosis (dated by TCRdb to 2016 to 2019). About the study as a whole: The study combined CD1B tetramers and high-throughput TCR immunosequencing to characterize T cells specific for the mycobacterial lipid antigen glucose monomycolate (GMM). IGRA-negative adolescents, IGRA-positive adolescents with latent tuberculosis and adults with active tuberculosis, nine to ten per group, were compared in a South African clinical cohort. PBMC from patients with active tuberculosis were archived either before the start of standard anti-tuberculosis treatment or within 7 days of starting that treatment. The paper's findings and limits, for the study overall: Clinical samples were selected based on the availability of cryopreserved specimens, with adults included as active tuberculosis cases and adolescents included as controls. Compared with IGRA-negative controls, TCR-alpha repertoires from active tuberculosis had smaller mean NN-distances to GMM-specific TCRs, which suggests clonal expansion of these TCRs. The smaller NN-distances in active tuberculosis patients were driven in part by shorter CDR3-alpha lengths, while the difference seen for TCR-beta was not statistically significant. Using GEM motif frequencies, a classifier achieved about 70% accuracy, whereas a classifier built on the diverse GMM-specific repertoire got to under 90% accuracy (AUROC roughly 0.9).

TCR libraries were generated with the immunoSEQ multiplex PCR assay, using TCR-beta and/or TCR-alpha/delta assays for each sample. The Illumina high-throughput platform was used to sequence the amplified TCR libraries. As for how the authors treated the data: Clustering and dimensionality reduction relied on pairwise TCRdist distances among GMM-specific receptors from T cells that were either sorted ex vivo or expanded in vitro. Each clinical repertoire was scored by mean NN-distance, the average TCRdist to the nearest 10% of tetramer-positive reference sequences. GEM TCR motif frequency was calculated as the fraction of unique TCRs that matched known GEM sequences by V/J usage and CDR3 length. Linear discriminant analysis with leave-one-out cross-validation, implemented in scikit-learn, was used to classify active tuberculosis. Here the immuneACCESS table is served through TCRdb, limited to in-frame sequences with V and J called. Missing clones are a known gap in these copies; in checked studies unresolved V genes cover under half, and the rest lacks a known reason. D and trimming were read from the DNA, whereas the V and J calls and clone size are those reported in that table. Here the sample has about 34,000 clones; under 95% occur a single time. About an eighth of the sample lies in the top ten.

The germline V gene encodes CDR1 MDHEN and CDR2 SYDVKM. V and J lose 2 bases and 6 bases, and a span of 4 bases separates them. The CDR3 spans 12 residues, from the cysteine through the phenylalanine. Of the read, only the CDR3 DNA is kept; its 36 bases are in frame from base 1. According to the study, the label for this sample's time point signals: new active TB diagnosis, blood taken before or within 7 days of starting treatment. The patients with active tuberculosis were newly diagnosed, HIV-seronegative South African adults aged 18 years or older. Confirmation of active tuberculosis came from positive sputum smear microscopy and/or a positive M. tuberculosis culture. Immunosequencing was performed on unsorted cryopreserved PBMC, with 90,000 to 100,000 T cells per clinical donor covered on average. Comments on this clone: It lacks a known antigen. Base-call qualities are not available, and no considerably larger clone is one nucleotide away.

Recombination linked TRBV28 to TRBJ1-4; no confident D gene assignment can be made. This specimen consisted of PBMCs, obtained at tuberculosis diagnosis. The TCR originated in an adult with tuberculosis. The nucleotides are TGTGCCAGCAGTTTAACGGATGAAAAACTGTTTTTT. Its coded protein is CASSLTDEKLFF.